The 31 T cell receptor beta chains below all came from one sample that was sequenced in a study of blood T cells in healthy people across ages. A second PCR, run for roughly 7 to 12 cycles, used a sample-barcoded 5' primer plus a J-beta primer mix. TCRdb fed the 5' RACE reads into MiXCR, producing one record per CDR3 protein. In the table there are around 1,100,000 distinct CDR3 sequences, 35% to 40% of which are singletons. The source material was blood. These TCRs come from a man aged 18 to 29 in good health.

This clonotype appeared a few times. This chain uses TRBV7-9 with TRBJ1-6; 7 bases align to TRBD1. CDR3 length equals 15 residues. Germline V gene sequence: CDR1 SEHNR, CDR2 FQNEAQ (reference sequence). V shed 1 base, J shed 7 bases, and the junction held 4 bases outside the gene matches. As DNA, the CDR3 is TGTGCCAGCAGCTTAGTACAGGGGATAAATTCACCCCTCCACTTT. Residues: CASSLVQGINSPLHF.

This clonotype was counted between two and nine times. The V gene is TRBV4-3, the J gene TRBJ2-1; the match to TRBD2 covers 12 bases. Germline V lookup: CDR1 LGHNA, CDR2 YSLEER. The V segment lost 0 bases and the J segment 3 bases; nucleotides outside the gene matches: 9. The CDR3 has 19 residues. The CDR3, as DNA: TGCGCCAGCAGCCAAGAGGCTAGCGGGGGGGCCTTTTTCTACAATGAGCAGTTCTTC. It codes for CASSQEASGGAFFYNEQFF.

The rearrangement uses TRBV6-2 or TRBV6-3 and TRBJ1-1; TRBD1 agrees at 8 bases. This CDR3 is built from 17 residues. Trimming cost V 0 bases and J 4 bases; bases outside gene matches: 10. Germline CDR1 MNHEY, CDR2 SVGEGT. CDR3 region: CASSYSPLDRGITEAFF. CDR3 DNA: TGTGCCAGCAGTTACTCCCCCCTTGACAGGGGTATCACTGAAGCTTTCTTT.

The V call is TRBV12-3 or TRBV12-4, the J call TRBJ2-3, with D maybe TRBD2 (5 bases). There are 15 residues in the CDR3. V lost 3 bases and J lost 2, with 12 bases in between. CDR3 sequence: CASSFASGTTDTQYF. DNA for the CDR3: TGTGCCAGCAGTTTTGCTTCGGGAACCACAGATACGCAGTATTTT.

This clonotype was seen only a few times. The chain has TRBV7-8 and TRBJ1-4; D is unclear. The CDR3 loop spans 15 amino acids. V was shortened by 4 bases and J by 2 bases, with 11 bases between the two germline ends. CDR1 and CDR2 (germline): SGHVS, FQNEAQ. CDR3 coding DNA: TGTGCCAGCAGCTCGAACTTGGGGACTAATGAAAAACTGTTTTTT. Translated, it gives CASSSNLGTNEKLFF.

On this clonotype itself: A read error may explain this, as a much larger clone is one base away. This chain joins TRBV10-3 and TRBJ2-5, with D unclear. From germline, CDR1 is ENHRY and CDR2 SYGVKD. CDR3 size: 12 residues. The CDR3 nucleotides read TGTGTCATCAGTGAGCCCGGAGAGACCCAGTACTTC. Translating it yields CVISEPGETQYF.

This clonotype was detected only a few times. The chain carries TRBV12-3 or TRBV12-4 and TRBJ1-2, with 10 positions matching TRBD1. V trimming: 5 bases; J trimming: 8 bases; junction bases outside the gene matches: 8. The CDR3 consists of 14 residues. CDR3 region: CASSLGTGVKGYTF. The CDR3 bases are TGTGCCAGCAGTCTCGGGACAGGGGTAAAAGGCTACACCTTC.

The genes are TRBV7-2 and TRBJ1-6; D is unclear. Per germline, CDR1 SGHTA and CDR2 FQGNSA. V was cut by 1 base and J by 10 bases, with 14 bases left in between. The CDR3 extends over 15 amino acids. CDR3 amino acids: CASSLVGQVKSPLHF. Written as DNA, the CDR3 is TGTGCCAGCAGCTTAGTAGGGCAGGTTAAGTCACCCCTCCACTTT.

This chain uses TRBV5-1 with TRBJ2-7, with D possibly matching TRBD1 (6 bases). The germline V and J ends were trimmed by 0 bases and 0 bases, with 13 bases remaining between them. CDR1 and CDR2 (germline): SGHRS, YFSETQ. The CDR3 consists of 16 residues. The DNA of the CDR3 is TGCGCCAGCAGCTTGGCGTTAGGGGACAACTCCTACGAGCAGTACTTC. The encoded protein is CASSLALGDNSYEQYF.

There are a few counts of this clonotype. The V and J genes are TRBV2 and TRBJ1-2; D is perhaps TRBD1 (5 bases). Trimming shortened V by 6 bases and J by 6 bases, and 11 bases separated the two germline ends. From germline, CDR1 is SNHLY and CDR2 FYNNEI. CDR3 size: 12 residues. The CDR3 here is CASSPGFDGYTF. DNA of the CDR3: TGTGCCAGCAGCCCAGGGTTTGATGGCTACACCTTC.

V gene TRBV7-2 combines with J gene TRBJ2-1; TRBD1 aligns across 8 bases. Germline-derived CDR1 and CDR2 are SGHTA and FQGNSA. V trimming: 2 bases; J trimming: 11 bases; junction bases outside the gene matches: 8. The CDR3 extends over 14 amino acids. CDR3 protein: CASSLRWQGAKQFF. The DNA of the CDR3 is TGTGCCAGCAGCTTAAGATGGCAGGGGGCAAAGCAGTTCTTC.

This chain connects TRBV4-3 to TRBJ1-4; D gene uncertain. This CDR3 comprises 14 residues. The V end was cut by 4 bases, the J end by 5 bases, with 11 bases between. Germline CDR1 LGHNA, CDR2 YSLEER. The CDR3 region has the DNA TGCGCCAGCAGCCGCGGACTCTCGAATGAAAAACTGTTTTTT. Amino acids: CASSRGLSNEKLFF.

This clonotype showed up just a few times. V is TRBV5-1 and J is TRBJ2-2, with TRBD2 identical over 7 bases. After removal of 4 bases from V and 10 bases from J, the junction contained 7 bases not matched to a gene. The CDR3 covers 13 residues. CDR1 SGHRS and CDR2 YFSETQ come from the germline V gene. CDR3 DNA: TGCGCCAGCAGCCGGACTAGTTTTGAGGAGCTGTTTTTT. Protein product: CASSRTSFEELFF. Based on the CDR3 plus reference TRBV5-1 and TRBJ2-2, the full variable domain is KAGVTQTPRYLIKTRGQQVTLSCSPISGHRSVSWYQQTPGQGLQFLFEYFSETQRNKGNFPGRFSGRQFSNSRSEMNVSTLELGDSALYLCASSRTSFEELFFGEGSRLTVL.

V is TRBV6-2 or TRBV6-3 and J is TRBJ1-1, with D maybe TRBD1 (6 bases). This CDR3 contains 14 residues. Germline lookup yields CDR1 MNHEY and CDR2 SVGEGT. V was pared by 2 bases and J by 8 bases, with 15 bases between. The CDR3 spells CASSYASGAGEAFF. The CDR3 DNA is TGTGCCAGCAGTTACGCGTCGGGGGCCGGGGAAGCTTTCTTT.

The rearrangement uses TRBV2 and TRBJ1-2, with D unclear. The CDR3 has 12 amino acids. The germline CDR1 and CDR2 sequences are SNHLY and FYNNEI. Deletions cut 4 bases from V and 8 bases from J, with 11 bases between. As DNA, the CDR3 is TGTGCCAGCAGTGTTTGGTTGGGCGGCTACACCTTC. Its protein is CASSVWLGGYTF. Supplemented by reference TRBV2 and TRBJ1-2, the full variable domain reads EPEVTQTPSHQVTQMGQEVILRCVPISNHLYFYWYRQILGQKVEFLVSFYNNEISEKSEIFDDQFSVERPDGSNFTLKIRSTKLEDSAMYFCASSVWLGGYTFGSGTRLTVV.

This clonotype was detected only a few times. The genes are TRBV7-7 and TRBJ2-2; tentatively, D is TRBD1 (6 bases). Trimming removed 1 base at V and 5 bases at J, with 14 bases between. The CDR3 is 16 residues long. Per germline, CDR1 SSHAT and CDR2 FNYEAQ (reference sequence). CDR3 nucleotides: TGTGCCAGCAGCTTAGTGGTGGGGGCCCCGACCGGGGAGCTGTTTTTT. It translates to CASSLVVGAPTGELFF.

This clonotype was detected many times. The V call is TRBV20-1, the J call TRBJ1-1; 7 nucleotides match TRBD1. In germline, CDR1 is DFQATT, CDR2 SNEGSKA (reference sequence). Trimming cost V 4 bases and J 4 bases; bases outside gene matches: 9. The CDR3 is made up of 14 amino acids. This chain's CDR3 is CSATRTGGGTEAFF. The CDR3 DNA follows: TGCAGTGCTACCAGGACAGGCGGGGGCACTGAAGCTTTCTTT.

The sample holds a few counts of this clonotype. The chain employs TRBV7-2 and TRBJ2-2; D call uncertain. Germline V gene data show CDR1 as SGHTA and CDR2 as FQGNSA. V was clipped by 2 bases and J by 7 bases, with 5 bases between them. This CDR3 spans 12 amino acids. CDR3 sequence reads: CASSLLGGELFF. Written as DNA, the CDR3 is TGTGCCAGCAGCTTATTGGGCGGGGAGCTGTTTTTT.

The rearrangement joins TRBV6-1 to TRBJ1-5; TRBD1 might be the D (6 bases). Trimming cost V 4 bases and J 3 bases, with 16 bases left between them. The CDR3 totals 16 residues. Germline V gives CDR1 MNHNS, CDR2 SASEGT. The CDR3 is CASSGRRTAPNQPQHF. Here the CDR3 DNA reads TGTGCCAGCAGTGGTAGACGGACAGCCCCCAATCAGCCCCAGCATTTT.

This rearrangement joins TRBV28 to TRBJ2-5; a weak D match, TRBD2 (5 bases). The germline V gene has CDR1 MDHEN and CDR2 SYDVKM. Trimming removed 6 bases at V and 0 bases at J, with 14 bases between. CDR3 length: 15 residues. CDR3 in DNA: TGTGCCAGCAGCCTGAGGGCAGGCAACCAAGAGACCCAGTACTTC. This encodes CASSLRAGNQETQYF.

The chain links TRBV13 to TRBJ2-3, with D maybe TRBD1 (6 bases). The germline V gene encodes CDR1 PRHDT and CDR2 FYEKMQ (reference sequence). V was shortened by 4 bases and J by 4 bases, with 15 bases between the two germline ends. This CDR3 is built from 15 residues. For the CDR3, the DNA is TGTGCCAGCAGCTCGGGCCGAGGGGGTGCAGATACGCAGTATTTT. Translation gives CASSSGRGGADTQYF.

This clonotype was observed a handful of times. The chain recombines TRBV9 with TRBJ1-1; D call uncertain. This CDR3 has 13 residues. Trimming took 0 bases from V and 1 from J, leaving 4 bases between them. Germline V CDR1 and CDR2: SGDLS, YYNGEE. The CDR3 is CASSVVRNTEAFF. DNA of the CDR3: TGTGCCAGCAGCGTAGTGAGGAACACTGAAGCTTTCTTT.

CDR3 amino acids: CASSLSFDREAFF. The CDR3 DNA reads TGTGCCAGCAGCTTATCGTTTGACAGAGAAGCTTTCTTT. The chain employs TRBV7-2 and TRBJ1-1; TRBD1 is a possible D gene (5 bases). The CDR3 contains 13 residues. V was pared by 2 bases and J by 8 bases, with 12 bases between. Looked up from germline, CDR1 is SGHTA and CDR2 is FQGNSA.

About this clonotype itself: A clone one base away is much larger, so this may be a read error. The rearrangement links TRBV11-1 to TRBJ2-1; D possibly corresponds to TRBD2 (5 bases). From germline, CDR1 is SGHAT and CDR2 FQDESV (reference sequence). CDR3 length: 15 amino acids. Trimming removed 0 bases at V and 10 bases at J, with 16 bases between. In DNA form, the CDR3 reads TGTGCCAGCAGCTTAGCGGGAGCTTCCTTCTACGAGCAGTTCTTC. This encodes CASSLAGASFYEQFF. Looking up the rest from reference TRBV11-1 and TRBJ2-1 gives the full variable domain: EAEVAQSPRYKITEKSQAVAFWCDPISGHATLYWYRQILGQGPELLVQFQDESVVDDSQLPKDRFSAERLKGVDSTLKIQPAELGDSAMYLCASSLAGASFYEQFFGPGTRLTVL.

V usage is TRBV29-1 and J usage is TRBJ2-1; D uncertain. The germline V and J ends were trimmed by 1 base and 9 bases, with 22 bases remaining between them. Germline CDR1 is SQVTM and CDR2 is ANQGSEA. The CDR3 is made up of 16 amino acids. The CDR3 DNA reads TGCAGCGTTGAAGTCGCCTTCGCGGCAGCGAACATTGAGCAGTTCTTC. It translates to CSVEVAFAAANIEQFF.

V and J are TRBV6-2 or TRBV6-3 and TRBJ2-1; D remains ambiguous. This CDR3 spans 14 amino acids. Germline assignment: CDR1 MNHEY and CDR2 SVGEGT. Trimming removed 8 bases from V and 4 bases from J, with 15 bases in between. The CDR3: CASLSAGGYNEQFF. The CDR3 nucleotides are TGTGCCAGCCTCAGCGCTGGTGGATACAATGAGCAGTTCTTC.

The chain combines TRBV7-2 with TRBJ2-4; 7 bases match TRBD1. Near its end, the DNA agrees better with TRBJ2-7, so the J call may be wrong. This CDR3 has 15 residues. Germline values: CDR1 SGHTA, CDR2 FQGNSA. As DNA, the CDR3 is TGTGCCAGCAGCGCAGCCACAACAGGGGTCTACGAGCAGTACTTC. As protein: CASSAATTGVYEQYF.

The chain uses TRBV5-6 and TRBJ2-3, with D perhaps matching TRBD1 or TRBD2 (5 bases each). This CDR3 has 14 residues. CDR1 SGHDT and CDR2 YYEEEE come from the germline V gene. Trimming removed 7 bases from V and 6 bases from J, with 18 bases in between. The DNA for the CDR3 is TGTGCCAGCGGGACCTGGGACGCCCAGGATACGCAGTATTTT. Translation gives CASGTWDAQDTQYF. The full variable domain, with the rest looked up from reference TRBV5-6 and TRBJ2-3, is DAGVTQSPTHLIKTRGQQVTLRCSPKSGHDTVSWYQQALGQGPQFIFQYYEEEERQRGNFPDRFSGHQFPNYSSELNVNALLLGDSALYLCASGTWDAQDTQYFGPGTRLTVL.

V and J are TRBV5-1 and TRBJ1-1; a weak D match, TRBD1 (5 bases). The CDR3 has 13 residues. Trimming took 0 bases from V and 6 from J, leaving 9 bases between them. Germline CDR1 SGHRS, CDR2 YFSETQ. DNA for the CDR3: TGCGCCAGCAGCTTGGAGGGGTCTCCTGAAGCTTTCTTT. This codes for CASSLEGSPEAFF.

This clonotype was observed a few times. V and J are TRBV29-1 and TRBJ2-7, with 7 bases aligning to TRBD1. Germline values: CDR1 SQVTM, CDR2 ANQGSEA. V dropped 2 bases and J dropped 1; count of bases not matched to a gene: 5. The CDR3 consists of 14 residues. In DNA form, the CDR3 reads TGCAGCGTTGAACAGGGGGTCGGGTCCTACGAGCAGTACTTC. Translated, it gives CSVEQGVGSYEQYF.

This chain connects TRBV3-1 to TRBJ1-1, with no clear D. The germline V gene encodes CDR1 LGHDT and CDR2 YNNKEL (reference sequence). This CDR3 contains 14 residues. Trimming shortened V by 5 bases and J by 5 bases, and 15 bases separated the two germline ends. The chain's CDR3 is CASSIGRRRTEAFF. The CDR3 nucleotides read TGTGCCAGCAGCATAGGACGGCGAAGGACTGAAGCTTTCTTT.